This is a list of T cell receptor beta chains from one sample in a study of blood T cell repertoires in COVID-19. Clones were sequenced by immunoSEQ multiplex PCR, and TCRdb holds only the in-frame ones, with some missing. The sample consists of 62,000 or so clones, 80% to 90% of them appearing once. The sample consisted of peripheral blood. The receptors originated from a man aged 50 to 59 with acute or convalescent COVID-19. Both conserved end residues are part of each CDR3. The D gene is left open where the match is weak. Part of the rows lack a size; the others show once, few, many or a class for expanded clones.

j_call clone_size v_call d_call cdr3_nt cdr3_aa
TRBJ1-2 . TRBV13 TRBD1 TGTGCCAGCAGCTTAAGCGCGGGACAGGGGAGCTATGGCTACACCTTC CASSLSAGQGSYGYTF
TRBJ2-1 . TRBV6-2/TRBV6-3 TRBD2 TGTGCCAGCAGCGGGACTAGCGGTTACAATGAGCAGTTCTTC CASSGTSGYNEQFF
TRBJ2-1 . TRBV4-1 . TGCGCCAGCAGGTTCGGGAGTTCTAGTGAGCAGTTCTTC CASRFGSSSEQFF
TRBJ2-7 . TRBV11-2 TRBD2 TGTGCCAGCAGTTATCGTCTAGCGGGGGCCTACGAGCAGTACTTC CASSYRLAGAYEQYF
TRBJ2-2 once TRBV18 TRBD1 TGTGCCAGCTCACCTTCGCCAGGGGGCGCGGTAGGGAATCCGAACACCGGGGAGCTGTTTTTT CASSPSPGGAVGNPNTGELFF
TRBJ2-7 . TRBV3-1/TRBV3-2 TRBD1 TGTGCCAGCAGCCGAGGGACAGGCTACTCCTACGAGCAGTACTTC CASSRGTGYSYEQYF
TRBJ2-7 . TRBV19 TRBD2 TGTGCCAGTAGTACCGGGACTAGCGGGAGGGCCCACGAGCAGTACTTC CASSTGTSGRAHEQYF
TRBJ2-5 . TRBV19 . TGTGCCAGTAGTATAGTAAAGGGTGGAGCGGGGACCCAGTACTTC CASSIVKGGAGTQYF
TRBJ2-2 . TRBV19 . TGTGCCAGTAGCTATGGGCTAGCCCCCACGAACACCGGGGAGCTGTTTTTT CASSYGLAPTNTGELFF
TRBJ2-3 . TRBV15 TRBD1 TGTGCCACCAGCAGTCCAGGGGGCGCAGATACGCAGTATTTT CATSSPGGADTQYF
TRBJ2-4 once TRBV29-1 . TGCAGCGTTGAAGGGGAGTGGAATAGGCAGTACTTC CSVEGEWNRQYF
TRBJ1-2 . TRBV6-5 . TGTGCCAGCAGTTACTCACATATCAATAAAAATGGCTACACCTTC CASSYSHINKNGYTF
TRBJ1-2 . TRBV19 TRBD1 TGTGCCAGTAGTCCCTCAGGGGGCGCGGGGAAGTTCAACTATGGCTACACCTTC CASSPSGGAGKFNYGYTF
TRBJ1-2 . TRBV6-6 TRBD1 TGTGCCAGCAGACCAGGACAGGGTGACTATGGCTACACCTTC CASRPGQGDYGYTF
TRBJ2-1 . TRBV11-3 TRBD2 TGTGCCAGCAGCCCGGGACTACCTAATTACAATGAGCAGTTCTTC CASSPGLPNYNEQFF
TRBJ1-1 few TRBV13 . TGTGCCAGCAGCCCCCCTAACACTGAAGCTTTCTTT CASSPPNTEAFF
TRBJ1-2 . TRBV29-1 . TGCAGCGTTGAGGGGGCTCCCTATGGCTACACCTTC CSVEGAPYGYTF
TRBJ1-6 . TRBV6-5 TRBD1 TGTGCCAGCAAACGGGACAGGGATAATTCACCCCTCCACTTT CASKRDRDNSPLHF
TRBJ1-3 . TRBV3-1/TRBV3-2 TRBD1 TGTGCCAGCAGCCAAGATCTAATGGCAGGGGGCATCTCTGGAAACACCATATATTTT CASSQDLMAGGISGNTIYF
TRBJ2-3 . TRBV7-2 . TGTGCCAGCAGCTTGACAGCAGATACGCAGTATTTT CASSLTADTQYF
TRBJ1-5 . TRBV9 . TGTGCCAGCAGCCCCCTCCCGGGTCCCAATCAGCCCCAGCATTTT CASSPLPGPNQPQHF
TRBJ2-1 . TRBV3-1/TRBV3-2 TRBD2 TGTGCCAGCAGCTTCACTAGCGGGAGAGGCGATGAGCAGTTCTTC CASSFTSGRGDEQFF
TRBJ1-2 once TRBV15 TRBD1 TGTGCCACCAGCAGAGGACAGGGCACTAGTGGCTACACCTTC CATSRGQGTSGYTF
TRBJ2-7 . TRBV2 . TGTGCCAGCAGTGGACCCCCTGACAGGCCCATCTCCTACGAGCAGTACTTC CASSGPPDRPISYEQYF
TRBJ1-1 . TRBV3-1/TRBV3-2 . TGTGCCAGCAGCTTCACAGTGAACACTGAAGCTTTCTTT CASSFTVNTEAFF
TRBJ1-5 . TRBV28 TRBD1 TGTGCCAGCAGTCCGGGACAGGGCCGTTATAGCAATCAGCCCCAGCATTTT CASSPGQGRYSNQPQHF
TRBJ2-7 . TRBV6-5 TRBD1 TGTGCCAGCAGTTACTCGACAGGGGCCAACTACGAGCAGTACTTC CASSYSTGANYEQYF
TRBJ1-1 . TRBV30 . TGTGCCTGGACCCGACTCGGGGGAAACACTGAAGCTTTCTTT CAWTRLGGNTEAFF